The 17 T cell receptor beta chains listed next were all sequenced from one sample in a study of blood T cell repertoires in COVID-19. Profiling relied on immunoSEQ multiplex PCR, and the TCRdb table lists in-frame clones only, not all of them. The sample lists over 200,000 clones; 84% were seen once. Input material: PBMCs or T cells enriched from blood (not recorded which). The receptors originated from a woman aged 40 to 50 who had recovered from COVID-19.

The chain uses TRBV7-3 and TRBJ2-1, with 10 positions matching TRBD2. The CDR3 consists of 17 residues. Germline lookup yields CDR1 SGHTA and CDR2 FQGTGA. V was clipped by 1 base and J by 4 bases; unmatched bases: 7. This CDR3 reads CASSLNPASGRYNEQFF. The CDR3 nucleotides read TGTGCCAGCAGCTTAAATCCGGCTAGCGGGAGATACAATGAGCAGTTCTTC.

The chain joins TRBV7-9 to TRBJ2-1; 7 bases line up with TRBD2. CDR1 is SEHNR, CDR2 FQNEAQ, per germline (reference sequence). Trimming took 5 bases from V and 10 from J; bases not matched to a gene: 11. The CDR3 consists of 14 residues. CDR3 sequence reads: CASSQRAGEREQFF. CDR3 coding DNA: TGTGCCAGCAGCCAGAGGGCGGGAGAACGCGAGCAGTTCTTC.

The CDR3 region is CASSYSGTRTETQYF. The CDR3 nucleotides are TGTGCCAGCAGCTACTCTGGGACTAGAACAGAGACCCAGTACTTC. This rearrangement joins TRBV11-3 to TRBJ2-5; 8 positions match TRBD2. The germline V gene encodes CDR1 SGHNT and CDR2 YENEEA. Trimming at V came to 4 bases and at J to 4 bases, leaving 8 bases not matched to a gene. The CDR3 contains 15 residues.

The chain couples TRBV27 to TRBJ1-3; D remains unclear. Trimming removed 0 bases at V and 2 bases at J, with 11 bases between. The CDR3 covers 16 residues. Germline CDR1 is MNHEY and CDR2 is SMNVEV (reference sequence). As DNA, the CDR3 is TGTGCCAGCAGTTTATCGCCGGGGATCGCTGGAAACACCATATATTTT. Protein sequence: CASSLSPGIAGNTIYF.

The chain recombines TRBV20-1 with TRBJ2-5; D uncertain. The CDR3 is 11 amino acids. V shed 4 bases and J shed 2 bases, with 5 bases lying between them. The V gene's germline CDR1 is DFQATT and CDR2 SNEGSKA (reference sequence). Written as DNA, the CDR3 is TGCAGTGCTACCATTCAAGAGACCCAGTACTTC. This translates into CSATIQETQYF.

The J gene is TRBJ1-2, the V gene TRBV5-4, with TRBD1 matching over 10 bases. Germline CDR1 and CDR2: SGHNT and YYREEE (reference sequence). V lost 4 bases, J lost 8 bases, and 11 bases stayed unmatched. The CDR3 sequence is 15 residues long. The CDR3, as DNA: TGTGCCAGCAGCGTGGCCGGGACAGGGGCGAGGGGCTACACCTTC. It is translated as CASSVAGTGARGYTF.

V and J are TRBV28 and TRBJ2-3; the D gene is possibly TRBD1 (6 bases). Trimming removed 5 bases at V and 4 bases at J, with 16 bases between. The CDR3 has 15 residues. Per the germline V gene, CDR1 is MDHEN and CDR2 is SYDVKM. The CDR3 is CASSPRGRGSDTQYF. CDR3 bases: TGTGCCAGCAGTCCCCGTGGCAGGGGATCAGATACGCAGTATTTT.

The chain combines TRBV11-2 with TRBJ2-2, with TRBD2 matching over 10 bases. This CDR3 region has 15 residues. The trim removed 4 bases at V and 4 bases at J, leaving 3 bases unmatched. Germline V CDR1 and CDR2: SGHAT, FQNNGV. Here the CDR3 reads CASSSSGSRTGELFF. DNA for the CDR3: TGTGCCAGCAGCTCTAGCGGGAGTCGCACCGGGGAGCTGTTTTTT.

The chain couples TRBV9 to TRBJ1-2, with D perhaps TRBD1 (6 bases). The V gene's germline CDR1 is SGDLS and CDR2 YYNGEE. V lost 3 bases, J lost 8 bases, and 14 bases lay in between. The CDR3 length is 13 residues. DNA of the CDR3: TGTGCCAGCAGCGGACAGGCACTTATCGGCTACACCTTC. Encoded protein: CASSGQALIGYTF. Drawing the rest from reference TRBV9 and TRBJ1-2, the complete variable domain is DSGVTQTPKHLITATGQRVTLRCSPRSGDLSVYWYQQSLDQGLQFLIQYYNGEERAKGNILERFSAQQFPDLHSELNLSSLELGDSALYFCASSGQALIGYTFGSGTRLTVV.

The CDR3 reads CASSKQRGTGPNYGYTF. CDR3 coding DNA: TGTGCCAGTAGCAAACAACGGGGAACAGGGCCTAACTATGGCTACACCTTC. V and J are TRBV19 and TRBJ1-2; D might be TRBD1 (6 bases). CDR1 is LNHDA, CDR2 SQIVND, per germline (reference sequence). The V end was cut by 6 bases, the J end by 0 bases, with 20 bases between. This CDR3 contains 17 residues.

This chain links TRBV7-2 with TRBJ1-6; D not resolved. CDR3 length: 17 residues. The germline CDR1 and CDR2 sequences are SGHTA and FQGNSA. Deletions cut 7 bases from V and 4 bases from J, with 20 bases between. CDR3 sequence (DNA): TGTGCCAGCACCGAAACACCCGGACGGGGTTATAATTCACCCCTCCACTTT. Translated: CASTETPGRGYNSPLHF.

The rearrangement uses TRBV7-9 and TRBJ1-2, with 7 bases identical to TRBD1. CDR1 SEHNR and CDR2 FQNEAQ come from the germline V gene (reference sequence). CDR3 length: 14 residues. The J segment lost 0 bases and the V segment lost 5 bases, leaving 3 bases of the junction unmatched. DNA for the CDR3: TGTGCCAGCAGCCGCGACAGGGCTAACTATGGCTACACCTTC. It encodes CASSRDRANYGYTF.

The chain uses TRBV28 and TRBJ2-7; 8 nucleotides match TRBD1. CDR1 is MDHEN, CDR2 SYDVKM, per germline. The junction had 4 bases not matched to a gene; V was cut back by 6 bases and J by 6 bases. The CDR3 covers 12 residues. DNA of the CDR3: TGTGCCAGCAGGTACACAGGGGGCGAGCAGTACTTC. Protein sequence: CASRYTGGEQYF.

The V call is TRBV19, the J call TRBJ2-1; 10 positions agree with TRBD1. CDR3 length: 15 amino acids. Germline V gene sequence: CDR1 LNHDA, CDR2 SQIVND (reference sequence). The V gene end was trimmed by 7 bases and the J gene end by 6 bases; junction bases not matched to a gene: 9. The CDR3 DNA reads as TGTGCCAGTACTCACAAGGGACAGGGGAGCAATGAGCAGTTCTTC. Translated, it gives CASTHKGQGSNEQFF.

The chain joins TRBV19 to TRBJ2-6; 7 bases map to TRBD1. This CDR3 is 19 amino acids long. CDR1 LNHDA and CDR2 SQIVND come from the germline V gene (reference sequence). The V gene end was trimmed by 4 bases and the J gene end by 2 bases; junction bases not matched to a gene: 14. The CDR3 protein is CASSSPGTAQFAGANVLTF. The CDR3 bases are TGTGCCAGTAGTAGTCCCGGGACAGCACAATTCGCTGGGGCCAACGTCCTGACTTTC. Drawing the rest from reference TRBV19 and TRBJ2-6, the complete variable domain is DGGITQSPKYLFRKEGQNVTLSCEQNLNHDAMYWYRQDPGQGLRLIYYSQIVNDFQKGDIAEGYSVSREKKESFPLTVTSAQKNPTAFYLCASSSPGTAQFAGANVLTFGAGSRLTVL.

The chain uses TRBV10-3 and TRBJ1-1; D remains unclear. From germline, CDR1 is ENHRY and CDR2 SYGVKD. The CDR3 runs 13 residues. V dropped 2 bases and J dropped 10 bases, with 14 bases sitting between them. For the CDR3, the DNA is TGTGCCATCAGTGAGATACCCCAATCGGGAGCTTTCTTT. This encodes CAISEIPQSGAFF.

The chain links TRBV30 to TRBJ2-7; 7 nucleotides agree with TRBD2. Germline values: CDR1 GTSNPN, CDR2 SVGIG (reference sequence). This CDR3 has 14 amino acids. J was trimmed by 0 bases and V by 3 bases; bases with no gene match: 5. The CDR3 loop is CAWSRAGISYEQYF. The DNA for the CDR3 is TGTGCCTGGAGCCGAGCGGGGATCTCCTACGAGCAGTACTTC. Based on the CDR3 plus reference TRBV30 and TRBJ2-7, the full variable domain is SQTIHQWPATLVQPVGSPLSLECTVEGTSNPNLYWYRQAAGRGLQLLFYSVGIGQISSEVPQNLSASRPQDRQFILSSKKLLLSDSGFYLCAWSRAGISYEQYFGPGTRLTVT.